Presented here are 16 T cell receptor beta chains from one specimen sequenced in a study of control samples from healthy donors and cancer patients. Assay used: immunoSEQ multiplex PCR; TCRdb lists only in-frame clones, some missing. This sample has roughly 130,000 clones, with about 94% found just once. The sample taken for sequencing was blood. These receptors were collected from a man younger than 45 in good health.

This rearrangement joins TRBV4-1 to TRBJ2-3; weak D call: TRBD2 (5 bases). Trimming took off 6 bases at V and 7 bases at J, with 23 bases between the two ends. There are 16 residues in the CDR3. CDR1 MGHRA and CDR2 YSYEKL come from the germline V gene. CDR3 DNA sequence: TGCGCCAGCAGGGGAGACGGATTTTTCTTTCGTAATACGCAGTATTTT. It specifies CASRGDGFFFRNTQYF.

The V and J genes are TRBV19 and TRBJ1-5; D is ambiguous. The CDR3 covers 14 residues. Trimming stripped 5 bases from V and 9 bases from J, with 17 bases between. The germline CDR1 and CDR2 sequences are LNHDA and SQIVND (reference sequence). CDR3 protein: CASSRREPLRPQHF. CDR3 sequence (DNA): TGTGCCAGTAGTCGCCGGGAGCCTTTGAGGCCCCAGCATTTT.

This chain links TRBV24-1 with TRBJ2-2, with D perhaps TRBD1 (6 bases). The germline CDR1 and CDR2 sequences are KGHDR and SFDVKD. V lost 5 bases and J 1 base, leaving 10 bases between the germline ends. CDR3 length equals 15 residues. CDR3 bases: TGTGCCACCAGTGCAAAGACAGGGAACACCGGGGAGCTGTTTTTT. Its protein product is CATSAKTGNTGELFF.

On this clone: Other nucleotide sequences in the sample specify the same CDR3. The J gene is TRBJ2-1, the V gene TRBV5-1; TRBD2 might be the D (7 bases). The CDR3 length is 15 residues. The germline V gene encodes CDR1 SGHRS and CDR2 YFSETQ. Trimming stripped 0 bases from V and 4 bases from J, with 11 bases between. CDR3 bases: TGCGCCAGCAGCTTGGCGGGGGGCCTGTACAATGAGCAGTTCTTC. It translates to CASSLAGGLYNEQFF.

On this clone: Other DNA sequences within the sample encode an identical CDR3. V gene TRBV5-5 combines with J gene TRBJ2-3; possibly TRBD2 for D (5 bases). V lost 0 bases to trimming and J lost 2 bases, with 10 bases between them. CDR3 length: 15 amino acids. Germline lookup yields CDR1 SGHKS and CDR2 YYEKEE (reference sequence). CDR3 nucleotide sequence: TGTGCCAGCAGCTTGGATGGCGGGTACACAGATACGCAGTATTTT. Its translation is CASSLDGGYTDTQYF.

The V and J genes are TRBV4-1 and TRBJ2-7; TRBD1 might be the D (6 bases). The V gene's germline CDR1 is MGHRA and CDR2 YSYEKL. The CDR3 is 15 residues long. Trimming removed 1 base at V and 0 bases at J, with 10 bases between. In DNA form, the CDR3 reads TGCGCCAGCAGCCAAGGGACAGAGAGCTCCTACGAGCAGTACTTC. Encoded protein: CASSQGTESSYEQYF.

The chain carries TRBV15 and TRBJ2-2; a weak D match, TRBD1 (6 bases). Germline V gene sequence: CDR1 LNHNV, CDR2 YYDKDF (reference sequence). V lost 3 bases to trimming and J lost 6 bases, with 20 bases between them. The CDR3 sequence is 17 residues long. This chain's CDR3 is CATSSGLREQGAGELFF. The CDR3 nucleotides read TGTGCCACCAGCAGTGGCCTACGCGAACAGGGAGCCGGGGAGCTGTTTTTT.

The CDR3 DNA follows: TGTGCCAGCAGCTACACCCCTTTGAACACCGGGGAGCTGTTTTTT. Translated, it gives CASSYTPLNTGELFF. This rearrangement joins TRBV7-3 to TRBJ2-2; no clear D gene. Germline V gene sequence: CDR1 SGHTA, CDR2 FQGTGA. This CDR3 is 15 amino acids long. Trimming took off 4 bases at V and 1 base at J, with 10 bases between the two ends.

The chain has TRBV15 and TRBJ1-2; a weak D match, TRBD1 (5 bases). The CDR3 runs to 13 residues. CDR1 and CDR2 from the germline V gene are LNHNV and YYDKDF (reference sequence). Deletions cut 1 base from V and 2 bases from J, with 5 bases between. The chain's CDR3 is CATSRGQNYGYTF. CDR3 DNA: TGTGCCACCAGCAGAGGACAGAACTATGGCTACACCTTC.

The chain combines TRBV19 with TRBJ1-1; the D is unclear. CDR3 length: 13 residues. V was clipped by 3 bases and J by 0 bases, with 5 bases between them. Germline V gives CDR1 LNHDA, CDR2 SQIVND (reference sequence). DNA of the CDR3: TGTGCCAGTAGTATGACCGTGAACACTGAAGCTTTCTTT. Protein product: CASSMTVNTEAFF.

The CDR3 is CASGTSGYTDTQYF. DNA of the CDR3: TGTGCCAGCGGGACTAGCGGTTACACAGATACGCAGTATTTT. V is TRBV6-5 and J is TRBJ2-3; TRBD2 matches 11 bases. The V gene end was trimmed by 8 bases and the J gene end by 2 bases; junction bases not matched to a gene: 3. Per germline, CDR1 MNHEY and CDR2 SVGAGI. There are 14 residues in the CDR3.

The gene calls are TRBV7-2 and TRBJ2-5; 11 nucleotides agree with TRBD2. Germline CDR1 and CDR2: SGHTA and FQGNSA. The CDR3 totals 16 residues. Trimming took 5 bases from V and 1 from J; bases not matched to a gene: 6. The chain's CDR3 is CASSTGTSGVQETQYF. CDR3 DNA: TGTGCCAGCAGCACAGGGACTAGCGGAGTCCAAGAGACCCAGTACTTC.

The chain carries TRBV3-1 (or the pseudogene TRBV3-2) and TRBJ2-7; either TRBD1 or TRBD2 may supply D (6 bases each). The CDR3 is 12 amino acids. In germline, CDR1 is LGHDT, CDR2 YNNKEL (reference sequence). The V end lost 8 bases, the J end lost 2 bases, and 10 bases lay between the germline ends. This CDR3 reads CASARGAYEQYF. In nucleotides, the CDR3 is TGTGCCAGCGCGAGGGGGGCCTACGAGCAGTACTTC.

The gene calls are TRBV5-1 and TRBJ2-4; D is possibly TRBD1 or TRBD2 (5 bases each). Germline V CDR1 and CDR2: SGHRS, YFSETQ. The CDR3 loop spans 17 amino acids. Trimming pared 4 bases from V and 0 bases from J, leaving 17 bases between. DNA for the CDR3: TGCGCCAGCAGCGATGGGACGGCCGAAAGAGCCAAAAACATTCAGTACTTC. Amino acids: CASSDGTAERAKNIQYF.

CDR3 nucleotides: TGTGCCAGCTCACCTTACGGAGACTCTGGAAACACCATATATTTT. It is translated as CASSPYGDSGNTIYF. The J gene is TRBJ1-3, the V gene TRBV18, with D unresolved. The length of the CDR3 is 15 residues. V dropped 3 bases and J dropped 0 bases, with 9 bases sitting between them. Germline assignment: CDR1 KGHSH and CDR2 LQKENI.

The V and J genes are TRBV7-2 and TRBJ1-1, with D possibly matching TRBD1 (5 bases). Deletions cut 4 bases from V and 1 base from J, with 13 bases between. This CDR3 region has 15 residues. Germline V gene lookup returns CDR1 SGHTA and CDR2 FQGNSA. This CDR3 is CASSSGALQNTEAFF. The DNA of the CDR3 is TGTGCCAGCAGCTCTGGGGCGCTGCAGAACACTGAAGCTTTCTTT.